This T cell receptor (beta chain) stems from a study of blood T cell repertoires in COVID-19. Turning to the study itself: Acute and convalescent COVID-19 specimens originated in the United States, Italy and Spain. PBMCs, B-cell-depleted T cells, or T cells were the source of the cDNA or gDNA that made up the material.

In the study's own analysis: Amplified reference gene primers provided the basis for estimating nucleated cell counts. Profiled with immunoSEQ multiplex PCR; TCRdb holds only in-frame clones, not every one. V and J calls and clone size are given by that table; D and trimming were obtained from the DNA. The table records about 180,000 clones, about nine tenths of them present only once. Trimming shortened V by 2 bases and J by 0 bases, and 5 bases separated the two germline ends. Germline CDR1 MNHEY, CDR2 SVGAGI. This CDR3 region has 13 residues. This clone was seen repeatedly, ten times or more. Sequencing was done on a sample of peripheral blood. The clonotype comes from a man between 65 and 85 years old with active or convalescent COVID-19. The rearrangement joins TRBV6-5 to TRBJ2-7, with D possibly TRBD1 on 5 matching bases. The DNA of the CDR3 is TGTGCCAGCAGTTACGACAGCTCCTACGAGCAGTACTTC. It translates to CASSYDSSYEQYF.